This T cell receptor beta chain is drawn from a study of shared clonotypes between healthy human individuals. The overall study: The cohort comprised a couple of women and a few men. Their ages spanned 18 to 49 years.

This clone was observed a single time. At the DNA level, this CDR3 is encoded by other sequences in the same sample as well. Over several immunoSEQ plates, each subset's genomic DNA was distributed in even portions. Only in-frame clones appear in the TCRdb table, and some are missing; sequencing was by immunoSEQ multiplex PCR. The data show under 1,100,000 clones, roughly 80% seen once. This CDR3 is 14 amino acids long. Germline V lookup: CDR1 SGHNT, CDR2 YYREEE (reference sequence). V was pared by 4 bases and J by 5 bases, with 15 bases between. The TCR sequence derives from a young man in good health. Sequencing input: memory CD4+ T cells sorted from blood. Stated subset: CD45RA-negative fraction. The chain has TRBV5-4 and TRBJ2-5, with TRBD2 as a possible D gene (7 bases). DNA of the CDR3: TGTGCCAGCAGCCTAACAGGCGGGGGCGAGACCCAGTACTTC. Translated: CASSLTGGGETQYF.